This T cell receptor beta chain emerged from a study of cytomegalovirus exposure and HLA in healthy donors. The wider study: Sequencing of about 200 million T cells in an earlier analysis found approximately 120 million unique TCR beta sequences. General observations from the study: A highly shared variant cluster was judged a likely technical artifact. TCR beta V segments were, for the most part, productive about 87% or about 30% of the time in an earlier analysis. Among CMV-associated TCR beta chains, most appeared HLA-restricted in a later analysis.

In this sample, this clone turned up a few times. Its antigen is unknown. Use of 60 Vbeta and 13 Jbeta primers characterized the PCR. Assay: immunoSEQ multiplex PCR; the TCRdb copy retains only in-frame clones and omits some. This table holds more than 90,000 clones, around 75% found once. The material sequenced was PBMCs. This receptor was taken from a woman aged 30 to 39 in good health and CMV-seronegative.

CDR3 DNA sequence: TGTGCCAGCAGCGGGGCTGGCGGTGAAAAACTGTTTTTT. Translating it yields CASSGAGGEKLFF. The J gene is TRBJ1-4, the V gene TRBV7-9; the D gene is possibly TRBD1 (5 bases). V lost 5 bases and J 7 bases, leaving 11 bases between the germline ends. The germline V gene has CDR1 SEHNR and CDR2 FQNEAQ (reference sequence). This CDR3 is built from 13 residues. Based on the CDR3 plus reference TRBV7-9 and TRBJ1-4, the full variable domain is DTGVSQNPRHKITKRGQNVTFRCDPISEHNRLYWYRQTLGQGPEFLTYFQNEAQLEKSRLLSDRFSAERPKGSFSTLEIQRTEQGDSAMYLCASSGAGGEKLFFGSGTQLSVL.